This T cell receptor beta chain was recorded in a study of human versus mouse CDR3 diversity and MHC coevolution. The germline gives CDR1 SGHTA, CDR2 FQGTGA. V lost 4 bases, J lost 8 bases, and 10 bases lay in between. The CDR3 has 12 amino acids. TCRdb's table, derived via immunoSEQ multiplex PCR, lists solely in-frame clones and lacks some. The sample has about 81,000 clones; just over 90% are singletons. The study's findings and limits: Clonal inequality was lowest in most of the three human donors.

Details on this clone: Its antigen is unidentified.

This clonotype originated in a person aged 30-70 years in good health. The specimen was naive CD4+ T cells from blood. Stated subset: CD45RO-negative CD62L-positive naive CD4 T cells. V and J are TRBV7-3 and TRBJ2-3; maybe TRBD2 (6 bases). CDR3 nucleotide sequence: TGTGCCAGCAGCTCGACTAGTGGTACGCAGTATTTT. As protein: CASSSTSGTQYF.